This TCR beta chain was sequenced in a study of response to subunit inactivated influenza vaccine. Study outcomes and limitations: Few additional T cells are recruited per seasonal influenza vaccination, authors suggested.

TCRdb independently ran MiXCR on the RT-PCR reads; one entry per CDR3 protein. The sample records roughly 500,000 distinct CDR3 sequences, 20% to 25% being singletons. Germline CDR1 reads MDHEN; CDR2 reads SYDVKM. The CDR3 totals 15 residues. V shed 6 bases, J shed 3 bases, and the junction held 4 bases outside the gene matches. This clonotype was seen more than once but under ten times. Its antigen is unidentified. These data are also associated with another study on T cells expressing NK-cell markers. That source reports: The cDNA for TCR beta came from 5'RACE template switching with UMIs. All TCR beta repertoires analysed originated from sorted CD3+CD56+NKG2C+, CD3+CD56+NKG2C- and CD3+CD56-NKG2C+ T cells. No clear determination of HCMV specificity was made for expanded NKG2C+ T cell clones.

Sequenced here: CD4+ T cells sorted from PBMCs, sampled roughly 12 days after vaccination. The clonotype was recovered from a man between 45 and 60 years old who received an inactivated influenza vaccine. The rearrangement links TRBV28 to TRBJ2-3, with 12 positions matching TRBD2. The CDR3 DNA follows: TGTGCCAGCAGGTCTAGCGGGAGGGGGACAGATACGCAGTATTTT. Its protein product is CASRSSGRGTDTQYF.